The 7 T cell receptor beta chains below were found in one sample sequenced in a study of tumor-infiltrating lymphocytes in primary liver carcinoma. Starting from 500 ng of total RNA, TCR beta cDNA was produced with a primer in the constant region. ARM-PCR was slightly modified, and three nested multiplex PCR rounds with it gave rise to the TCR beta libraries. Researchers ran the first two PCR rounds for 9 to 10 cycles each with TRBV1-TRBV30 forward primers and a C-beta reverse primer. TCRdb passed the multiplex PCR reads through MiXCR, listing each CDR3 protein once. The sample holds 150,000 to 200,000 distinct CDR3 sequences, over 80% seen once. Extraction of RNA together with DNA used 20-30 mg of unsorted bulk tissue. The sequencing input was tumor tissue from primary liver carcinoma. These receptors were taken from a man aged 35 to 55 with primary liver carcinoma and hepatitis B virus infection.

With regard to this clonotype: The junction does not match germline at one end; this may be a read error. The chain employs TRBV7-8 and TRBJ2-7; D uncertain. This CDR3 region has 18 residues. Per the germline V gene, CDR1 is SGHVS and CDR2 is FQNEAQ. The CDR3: CASSLGIGSGPTAYEQSF. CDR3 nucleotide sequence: TGTGCCAGTAGCTTAGGGATTGGCTCTGGACCGACTGCCTACGAGCAGTCCTTC.

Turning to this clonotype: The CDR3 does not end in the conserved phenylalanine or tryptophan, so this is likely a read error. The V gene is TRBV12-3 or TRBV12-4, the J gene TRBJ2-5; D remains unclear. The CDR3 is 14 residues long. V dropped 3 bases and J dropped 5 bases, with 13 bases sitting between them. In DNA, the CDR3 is TGTGCCAGCAGTTTTTCATGGAATGAGGAGACCCAGTACATC. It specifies CASSFSWNEETQYI.

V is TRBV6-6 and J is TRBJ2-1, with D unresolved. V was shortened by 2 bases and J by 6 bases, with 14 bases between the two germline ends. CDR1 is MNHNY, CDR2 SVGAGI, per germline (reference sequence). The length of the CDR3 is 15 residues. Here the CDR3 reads CASSYPRDGCNEQFF. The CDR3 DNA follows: TGTGCCAGCAGTTACCCGAGAGACGGGTGCAATGAGCAGTTCTTC.

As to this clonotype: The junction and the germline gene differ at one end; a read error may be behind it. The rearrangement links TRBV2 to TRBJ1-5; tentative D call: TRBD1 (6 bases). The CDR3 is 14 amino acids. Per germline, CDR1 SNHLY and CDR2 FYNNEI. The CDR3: CTSRDMHSNQPQHF. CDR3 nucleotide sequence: TGTACCAGCAGGGACATGCATAGCAATCAGCCCCAGCATTTT.

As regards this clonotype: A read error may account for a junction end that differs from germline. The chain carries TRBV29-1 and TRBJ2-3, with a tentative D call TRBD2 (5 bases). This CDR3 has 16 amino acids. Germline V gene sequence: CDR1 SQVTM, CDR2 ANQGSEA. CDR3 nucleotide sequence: TGTAGCGTCGCTGGAGTGGACGGACGTAGCACAGATAGGCAGTACTTT. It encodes CSVAGVDGRSTDRQYF.

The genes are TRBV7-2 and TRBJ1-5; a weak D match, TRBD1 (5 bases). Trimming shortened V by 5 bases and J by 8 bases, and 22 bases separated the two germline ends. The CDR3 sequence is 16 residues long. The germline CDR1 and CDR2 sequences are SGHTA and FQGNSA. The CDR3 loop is CASSDGTPVGREPQHF. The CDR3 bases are TGTGCCAGCAGCGATGGGACTCCCGTGGGGCGGGAGCCCCAGCATTTT.

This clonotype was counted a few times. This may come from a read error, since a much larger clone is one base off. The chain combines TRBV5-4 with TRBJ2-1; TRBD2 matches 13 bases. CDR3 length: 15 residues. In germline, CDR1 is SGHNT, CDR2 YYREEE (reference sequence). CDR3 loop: CASSLGLAGEDERFF. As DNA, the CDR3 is TGTGCCAGCAGCCTTGGACTAGCGGGAGAAGATGAGCGGTTCTTC.